The clone carrying this T cell receptor beta chain was seen more than once but under ten times. Its antigen is still unknown. The sample originates from a study of beta chain features in type 1 diabetes. Whole-study results and caveats: Whether HLA type affects TCRB rearrangement stayed undetermined in the present work. Whatever favoring of shorter templates PCR might show would apply equally to patients and controls.

The sequenced template was cDNA made from the entire isolated RNA. TCRdb's copy holds only in-frame clones and misses some; the assay was immunoSEQ multiplex PCR. Of some 900,000 clones in the sample, roughly 15% were seen once. V was pared by 7 bases and J by 0 bases, with 14 bases of the junction left unmatched. The CDR3 has 18 residues. The V gene's germline CDR1 is SGHAT and CDR2 FQNNGV. The sequenced sample was naive CD4+ T cells from blood. The chain joins TRBV11-2 to TRBJ2-3, with 9 bases identical to TRBD2. This TCR derives from a woman under 30 in good health. The CDR3, as DNA: TGTGCCAGCATCCGAGGACTAGCGCTTTATACTAGCACAGATACGCAGTATTTT. This gives the protein CASIRGLALYTSTDTQYF.